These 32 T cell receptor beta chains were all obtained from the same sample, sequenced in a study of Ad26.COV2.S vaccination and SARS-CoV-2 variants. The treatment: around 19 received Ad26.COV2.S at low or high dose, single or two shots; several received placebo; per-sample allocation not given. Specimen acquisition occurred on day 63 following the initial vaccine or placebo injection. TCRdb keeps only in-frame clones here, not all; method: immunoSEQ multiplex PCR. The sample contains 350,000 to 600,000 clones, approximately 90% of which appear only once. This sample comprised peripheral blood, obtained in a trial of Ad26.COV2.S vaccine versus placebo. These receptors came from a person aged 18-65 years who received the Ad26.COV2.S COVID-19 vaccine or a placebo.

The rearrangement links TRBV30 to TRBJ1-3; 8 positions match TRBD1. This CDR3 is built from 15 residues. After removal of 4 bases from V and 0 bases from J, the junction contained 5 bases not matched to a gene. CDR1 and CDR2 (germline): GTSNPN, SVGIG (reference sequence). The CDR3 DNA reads TGTGCCTGGACGCGGACAGGGATCTCTGGAAACACCATATATTTT. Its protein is CAWTRTGISGNTIYF.

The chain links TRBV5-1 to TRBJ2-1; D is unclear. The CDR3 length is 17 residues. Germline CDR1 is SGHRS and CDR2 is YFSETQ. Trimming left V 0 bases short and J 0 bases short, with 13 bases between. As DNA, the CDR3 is TGCGCCAGCAGCTTGGAAAGGTACAAGAGCTCCTACAATGAGCAGTTCTTC. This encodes CASSLERYKSSYNEQFF. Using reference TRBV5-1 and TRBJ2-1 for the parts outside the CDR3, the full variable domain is KAGVTQTPRYLIKTRGQQVTLSCSPISGHRSVSWYQQTPGQGLQFLFEYFSETQRNKGNFPGRFSGRQFSNSRSEMNVSTLELGDSALYLCASSLERYKSSYNEQFFGPGTRLTVL.

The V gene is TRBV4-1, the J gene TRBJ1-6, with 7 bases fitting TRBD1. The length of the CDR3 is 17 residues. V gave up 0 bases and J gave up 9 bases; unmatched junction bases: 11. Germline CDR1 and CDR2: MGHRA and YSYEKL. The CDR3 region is CASSQEGTAILSSPLHF. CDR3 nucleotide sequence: TGCGCCAGCAGCCAAGAGGGGACAGCCATATTAAGTTCACCCCTCCACTTT.

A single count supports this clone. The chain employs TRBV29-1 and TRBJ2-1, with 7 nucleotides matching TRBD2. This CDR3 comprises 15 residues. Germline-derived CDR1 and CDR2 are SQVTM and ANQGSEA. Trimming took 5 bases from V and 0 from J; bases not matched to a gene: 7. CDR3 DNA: TGCAGCGTTAAGCGCGGGGGACCCTCCTACAATGAGCAGTTCTTC. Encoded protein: CSVKRGGPSYNEQFF.

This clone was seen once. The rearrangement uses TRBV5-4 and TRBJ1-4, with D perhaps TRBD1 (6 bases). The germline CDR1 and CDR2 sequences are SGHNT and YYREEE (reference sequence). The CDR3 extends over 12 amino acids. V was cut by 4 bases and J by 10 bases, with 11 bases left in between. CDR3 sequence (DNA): TGTGCCAGCAGCGCGAAACAGGGAAAACTGTTTTTT. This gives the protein CASSAKQGKLFF.

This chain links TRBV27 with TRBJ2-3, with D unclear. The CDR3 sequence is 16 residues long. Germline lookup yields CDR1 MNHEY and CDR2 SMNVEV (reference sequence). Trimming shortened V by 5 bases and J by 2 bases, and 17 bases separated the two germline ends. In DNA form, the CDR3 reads TGTGCCAGCAGTCCGCCTCCAGTCCACTACACAGATACGCAGTATTTT. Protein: CASSPPPVHYTDTQYF.

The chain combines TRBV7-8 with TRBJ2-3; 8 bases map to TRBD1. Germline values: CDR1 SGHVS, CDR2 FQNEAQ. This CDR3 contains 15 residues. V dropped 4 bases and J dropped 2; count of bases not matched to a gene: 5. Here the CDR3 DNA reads TGTGCCAGCAGCTCCCTGACAGGGGCCACAGATACGCAGTATTTT. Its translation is CASSSLTGATDTQYF.

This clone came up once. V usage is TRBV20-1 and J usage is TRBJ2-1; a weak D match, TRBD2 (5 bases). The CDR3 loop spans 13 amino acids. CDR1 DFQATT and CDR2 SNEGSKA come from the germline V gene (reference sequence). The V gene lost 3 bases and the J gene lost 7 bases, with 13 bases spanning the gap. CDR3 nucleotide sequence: TGCAGTGCTAGTCGGGGTAGCTCAAATGAGCAGTTCTTC. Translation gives CSASRGSSNEQFF.

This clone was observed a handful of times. The CDR3 DNA sequence: TGTGCCAGCAGCTCCCCTAGCGGGAGTATGTACGAGCAGTACTTC. It yields the protein CASSSPSGSMYEQYF. The chain uses TRBV7-9 and TRBJ2-7, with TRBD2 matching over 10 bases. CDR1 and CDR2 from the germline V gene are SEHNR and FQNEAQ (reference sequence). The CDR3 has 15 residues. J gave up 4 bases and V 4 bases, and 7 bases lay outside the gene matches. Full variable domain (outside the CDR3, taken from reference TRBV7-9 and TRBJ2-7): DTGVSQNPRHKITKRGQNVTFRCDPISEHNRLYWYRQTLGQGPEFLTYFQNEAQLEKSRLLSDRFSAERPKGSFSTLEIQRTEQGDSAMYLCASSSPSGSMYEQYFGPGTRLTVT.

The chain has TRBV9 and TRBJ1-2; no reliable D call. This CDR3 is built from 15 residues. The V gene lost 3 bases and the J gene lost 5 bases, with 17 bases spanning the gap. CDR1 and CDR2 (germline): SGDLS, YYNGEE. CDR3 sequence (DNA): TGTGCCAGCAGCGGAACAACGGTGGCGTCTTATGGCTACACCTTC. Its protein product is CASSGTTVASYGYTF.

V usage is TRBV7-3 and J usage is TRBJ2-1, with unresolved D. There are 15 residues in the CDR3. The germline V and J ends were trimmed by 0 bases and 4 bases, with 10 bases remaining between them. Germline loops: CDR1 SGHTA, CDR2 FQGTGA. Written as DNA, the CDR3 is TGTGCCAGCAGCTTAACCCAGGTATCATACAATGAGCAGTTCTTC. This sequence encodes CASSLTQVSYNEQFF.

CDR3 bases: TGTGCCAGCAGCCAAGACCCGATTCCCGGTTACTATGGCTACACCTTC. It yields the protein CASSQDPIPGYYGYTF. V usage is TRBV4-2 and J usage is TRBJ1-2; D remains unclear. Per the germline V gene, CDR1 is LGHNA and CDR2 is YNFKEQ. V was trimmed by 0 bases and J by 3 bases, leaving 14 bases between them. The CDR3 is 16 residues long.

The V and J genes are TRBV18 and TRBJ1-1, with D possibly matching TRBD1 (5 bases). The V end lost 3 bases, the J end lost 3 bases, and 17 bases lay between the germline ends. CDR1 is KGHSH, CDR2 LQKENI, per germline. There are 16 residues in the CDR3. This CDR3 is CASSPILSQGYTEAFF. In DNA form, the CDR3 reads TGTGCCAGCTCACCTATTCTTAGCCAGGGATACACTGAAGCTTTCTTT.

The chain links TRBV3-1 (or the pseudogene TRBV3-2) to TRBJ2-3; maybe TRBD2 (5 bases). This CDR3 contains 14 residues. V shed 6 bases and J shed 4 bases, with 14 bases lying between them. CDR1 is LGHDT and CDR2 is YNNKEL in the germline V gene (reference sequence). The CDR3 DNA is TGTGCCAGCAGGGATACTACTAGTTCAGATACGCAGTATTTT. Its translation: CASRDTTSSDTQYF.

The CDR3: CASSQLTGGTSGHNEQFF. In DNA form, the CDR3 reads TGTGCCAGCAGCCAACTAACCGGGGGGACTAGCGGGCACAATGAGCAGTTCTTC. This chain joins TRBV14 and TRBJ2-1; 12 bases agree with TRBD2. V lost 2 bases, J lost 5 bases, and 10 bases stayed unmatched. CDR1 and CDR2 from the germline V gene are SGHDN and FVKESK. The CDR3 totals 18 residues.

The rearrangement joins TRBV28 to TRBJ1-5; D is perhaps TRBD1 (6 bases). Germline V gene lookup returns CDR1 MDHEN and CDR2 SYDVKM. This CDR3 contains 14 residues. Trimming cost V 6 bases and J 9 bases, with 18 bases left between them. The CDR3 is CASSTGTGGRPQHF. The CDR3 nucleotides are TGTGCCAGCAGCACAGGGACCGGCGGACGGCCCCAGCATTTT.

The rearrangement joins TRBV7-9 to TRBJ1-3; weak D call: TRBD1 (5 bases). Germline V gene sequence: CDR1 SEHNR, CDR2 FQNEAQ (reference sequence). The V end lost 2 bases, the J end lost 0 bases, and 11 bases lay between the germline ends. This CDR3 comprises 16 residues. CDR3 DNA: TGTGCCAGCAGCTTATCGGGGCTTACCTCTGGAAACACCATATATTTT. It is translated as CASSLSGLTSGNTIYF.

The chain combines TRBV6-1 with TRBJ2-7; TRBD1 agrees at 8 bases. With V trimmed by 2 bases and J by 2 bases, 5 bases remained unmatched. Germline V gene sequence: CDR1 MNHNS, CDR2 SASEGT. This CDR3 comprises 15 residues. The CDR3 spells CASSELTGATYEQYF. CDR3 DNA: TGTGCCAGCAGTGAATTGACAGGGGCCACCTACGAGCAGTACTTC.

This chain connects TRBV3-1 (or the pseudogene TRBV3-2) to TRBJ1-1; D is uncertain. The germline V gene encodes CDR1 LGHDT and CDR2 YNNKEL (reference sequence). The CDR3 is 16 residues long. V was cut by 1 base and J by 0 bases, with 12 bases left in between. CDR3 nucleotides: TGTGCCAGCAGCCAAGTACGCCCAGGCCTGAACACTGAAGCTTTCTTT. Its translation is CASSQVRPGLNTEAFF.

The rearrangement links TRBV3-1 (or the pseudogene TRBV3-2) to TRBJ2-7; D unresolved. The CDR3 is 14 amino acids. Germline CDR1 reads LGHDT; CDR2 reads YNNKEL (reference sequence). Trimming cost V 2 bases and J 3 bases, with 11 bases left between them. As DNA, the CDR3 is TGTGCCAGCAGCCAACTTCTATCCGGCTACGAGCAGTACTTC. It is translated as CASSQLLSGYEQYF.

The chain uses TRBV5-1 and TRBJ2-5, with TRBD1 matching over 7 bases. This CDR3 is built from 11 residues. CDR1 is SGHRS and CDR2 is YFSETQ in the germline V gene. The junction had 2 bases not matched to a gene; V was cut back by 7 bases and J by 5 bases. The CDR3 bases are TGCGCCAGCTCGACAGGGGAGACCCAGTACTTC. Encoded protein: CASSTGETQYF.

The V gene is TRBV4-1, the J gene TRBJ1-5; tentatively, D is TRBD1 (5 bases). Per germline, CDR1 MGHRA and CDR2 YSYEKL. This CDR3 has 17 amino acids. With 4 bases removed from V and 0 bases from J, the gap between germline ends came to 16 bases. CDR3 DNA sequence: TGCGCCAGCAGCCCAGAAGGGGTCCCACATAGCAATCAGCCCCAGCATTTT. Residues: CASSPEGVPHSNQPQHF.

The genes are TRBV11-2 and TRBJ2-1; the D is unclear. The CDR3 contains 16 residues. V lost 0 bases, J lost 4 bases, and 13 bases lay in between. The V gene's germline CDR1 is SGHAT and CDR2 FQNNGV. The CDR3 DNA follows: TGTGCCAGCAGCTTAGATCACAGAAACCCATACAATGAGCAGTTCTTC. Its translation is CASSLDHRNPYNEQFF.

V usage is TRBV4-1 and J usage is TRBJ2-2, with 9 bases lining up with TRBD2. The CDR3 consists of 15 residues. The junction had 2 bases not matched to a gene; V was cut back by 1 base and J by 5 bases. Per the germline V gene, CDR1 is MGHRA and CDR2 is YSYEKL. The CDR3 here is CASSQVAGDTGELFF. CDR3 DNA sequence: TGCGCCAGCAGCCAAGTAGCGGGAGATACCGGGGAGCTGTTTTTT.

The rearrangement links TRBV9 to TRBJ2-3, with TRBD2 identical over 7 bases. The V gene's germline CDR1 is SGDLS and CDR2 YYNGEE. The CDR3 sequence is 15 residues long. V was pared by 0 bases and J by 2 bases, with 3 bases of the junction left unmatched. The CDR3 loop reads CASSVGAGSTDTQYF. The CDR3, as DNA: TGTGCCAGCAGCGTAGGAGCGGGATCCACAGATACGCAGTATTTT. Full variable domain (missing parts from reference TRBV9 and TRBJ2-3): DSGVTQTPKHLITATGQRVTLRCSPRSGDLSVYWYQQSLDQGLQFLIQYYNGEERAKGNILERFSAQQFPDLHSELNLSSLELGDSALYFCASSVGAGSTDTQYFGPGTRLTVL.

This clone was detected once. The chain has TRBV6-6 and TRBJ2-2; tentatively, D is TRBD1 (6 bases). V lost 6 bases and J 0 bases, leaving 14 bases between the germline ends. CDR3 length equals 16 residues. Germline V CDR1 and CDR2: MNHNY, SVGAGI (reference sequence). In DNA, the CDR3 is TGTGCCAGCAGGCCAACAGGGTCCGCGAACACCGGGGAGCTGTTTTTT. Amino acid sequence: CASRPTGSANTGELFF.

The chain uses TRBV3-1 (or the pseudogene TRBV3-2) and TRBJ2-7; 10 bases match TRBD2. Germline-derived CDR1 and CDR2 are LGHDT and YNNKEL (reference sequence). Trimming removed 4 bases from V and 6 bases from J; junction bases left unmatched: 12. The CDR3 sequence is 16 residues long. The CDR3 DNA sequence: TGTGCCAGCAGCCGTGGGCCTAGCGGGAGACTTGCCGAGCAGTACTTC. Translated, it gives CASSRGPSGRLAEQYF.

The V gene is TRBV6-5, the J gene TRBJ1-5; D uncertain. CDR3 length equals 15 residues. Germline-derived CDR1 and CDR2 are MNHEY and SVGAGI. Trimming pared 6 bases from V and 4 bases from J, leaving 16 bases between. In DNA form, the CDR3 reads TGTGCCAGCAGCATCGGACCGGGATTTAATCAGCCCCAGCATTTT. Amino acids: CASSIGPGFNQPQHF.

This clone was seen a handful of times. The CDR3: CASSGQVNTGELFF. Written as DNA, the CDR3 is TGCGCCAGCAGCGGACAGGTGAACACCGGGGAGCTGTTTTTT. The chain carries TRBV10-1 and TRBJ2-2; the match to TRBD1 covers 7 bases. Losses at the gene ends were 6 bases for V and 1 base for J; bases not matched to a gene: 2. This CDR3 contains 14 residues. Germline CDR1 is WNHNN and CDR2 is SYGVQD (reference sequence).

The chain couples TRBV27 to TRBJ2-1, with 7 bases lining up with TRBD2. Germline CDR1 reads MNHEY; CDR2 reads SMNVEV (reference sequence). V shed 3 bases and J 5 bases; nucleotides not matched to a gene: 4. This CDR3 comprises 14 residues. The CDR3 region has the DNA TGTGCCAGCAGTTTGAGAGGGACTAACAATGAGCAGTTCTTC. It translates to CASSLRGTNNEQFF.

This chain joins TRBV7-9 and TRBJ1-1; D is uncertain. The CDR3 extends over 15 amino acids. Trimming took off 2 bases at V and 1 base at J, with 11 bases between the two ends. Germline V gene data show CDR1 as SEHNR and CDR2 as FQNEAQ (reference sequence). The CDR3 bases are TGTGCCAGCAGCTTAATAACCAACAAGAACACTGAAGCTTTCTTT. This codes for CASSLITNKNTEAFF.

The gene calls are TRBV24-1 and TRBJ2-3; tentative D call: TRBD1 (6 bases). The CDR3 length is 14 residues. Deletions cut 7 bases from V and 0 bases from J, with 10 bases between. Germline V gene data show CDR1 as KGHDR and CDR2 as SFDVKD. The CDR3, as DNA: TGTGCCACCAGAGGACAGCCTAGCACAGATACGCAGTATTTT. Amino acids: CATRGQPSTDTQYF.